These T cell receptor beta chains were read from a single sample in a study of T cells in Graves' hyperthyroidism and ophthalmopathy. MiXCR, applied by TCRdb to the multiplex PCR reads, yields one record per CDR3 protein. The repertoire has 530,000 or so distinct CDR3 sequences, roughly 50% of them found once; the top ten carry approximately 8.4%. Sequenced material: peripheral blood or thyroid tissue (not recorded which). These receptors all come from a woman between 18 and 30 years old with Graves' hyperthyroidism. Each CDR3 is given with its conserved first and last residue. D genes are given only for firm matches. Clone sizes are given selectively: once, few, many, or a class where the clone is expanded.

TRBV20-1	TRBD2	NA	TRBJ2-2	TGCAGTGCTAGAGATCAGACTAGCGGGAGGTGGAACACCGGGGGGCTGTTTTTT	CSARDQTSGRWNTGGLFF
TRBV16	NA	many	TRBJ1-5	TGTGCCAGCAGCCACGGTAGGGCCCAGCATTTT	CASSHGRAQHF
TRBV6-6	TRBD1	many	TRBJ2-6	TGTGCCACCAAGGGACAGGCGATAAGGGAGGGGGCCAACGTCCTGACTTTC	CATKGQAIREGANVLTF
TRBV5-5	NA	NA	TRBJ1-5	TGTGCCAGCAGCCAAGAACGTAACAATCAGTCCCAGCATTTT	CASSQERNNQSQHF
TRBV28	NA	NA	TRBJ2-7	TGTGCCAGCAGTTTATTATTTGGCGAGCAGTACTTC	CASSLLFGEQYF
TRBV7-9	NA	many	TRBJ2-7	TGTGCCAGCAGCTTTAGGTCTGGACAGACCTACGAGCAGTACTTC	CASSFRSGQTYEQYF
TRBV20-1	NA	NA	TRBJ1-1	TGCAGTGCTAGAAGTGGGGGGATGAACACTGAAGCTTTCTTT	CSARSGGMNTEAFF
TRBV11-2	TRBD2	many	TRBJ2-5	TGTGCCAGCAGCTTAGTGGGGACTAGGGAAGAGACCCAGTACTTC	CASSLVGTREETQYF
TRBV19	TRBD1	many	TRBJ1-4	TGTGCCAGCAAACCCAGGGGGAAAGAAAAACTGTTTTTT	CASKPRGKEKLFF
TRBV27	NA	many	TRBJ1-2	TGTGCCAGCAGTTTATGGGGACATAACTATGGCTACACCTTC	CASSLWGHNYGYTF
TRBV7-6	NA	NA	TRBJ1-3	TGTGCCAGCAGCCAGCGGGAGTCGGGGGAGACCATATATTTT	CASSQRESGETIYF
TRBV12-3/TRBV12-4	TRBD1	many	TRBJ1-2	TGTGCCAGCAGTTCCCCCTCGACAGGGAACTATGGCTACACCTTC	CASSSPSTGNYGYTF
TRBV7-6	NA	few	TRBJ2-4	TGTGCCAGCAGCCCCCGGGTGGTCCGCAAAAACATTCAGTACTTC	CASSPRVVRKNIQYF
TRBV12-3/TRBV12-4	NA	many	TRBJ2-7	TGTGCCAGCAGGATGACAGGAATCTCCTACGAGCAGTACTTC	CASRMTGISYEQYF
TRBV25-1	TRBD1	NA	TRBJ2-7	TGTGCCAGCAGTGTTAGGACAGGGGGGACCTACGAGCAGTACTTC	CASSVRTGGTYEQYF
TRBV6-5	TRBD1	few	TRBJ2-7	TGTGCCGGCACAGCCGGGACAGGGGAAGAGCAGTACTTC	CAGTAGTGEEQYF
TRBV5-4	NA	many	TRBJ2-2	TGTGCCAGCACCTGGTCTGGGGGCGAGGGCGGGGAGCTGTTTTTT	CASTWSGGEGGELFF
TRBV4-3	NA	many	TRBJ1-2	TGCGCCAGCAGCCAAGATGGGTCCGTTAACTATGGCTACACCTTC	CASSQDGSVNYGYTF
TRBV25-1	NA	NA	TRBJ1-1	TGTGCCAGCAGACAGGTAAGGAACACTGAAGCTTTCTTT	CASRQVRNTEAFF
TRBV7-8	NA	NA	TRBJ1-4	TGTGCCAGCACCCGAATAGCGGGAGGGCATGAAAAACTGTTTTTT	CASTRIAGGHEKLFF
TRBV9	NA	NA	TRBJ2-1	TGTGCCAGCAGCGTCTTAGGAGGGAGGCACAATGAGCAGTTCTTC	CASSVLGGRHNEQFF
TRBV9	NA	many	TRBJ1-3	TGTGCCAGCAGCGTAGGAGAAGGGCTTGGAAACACCATATATTTT	CASSVGEGLGNTIYF
TRBV29-1	TRBD1	NA	TRBJ1-2	TGCAGCGTGGATCCGGGACAGGGGTCGAACTATGGCTACACCTTC	CSVDPGQGSNYGYTF
TRBV7-6	NA	NA	TRBJ1-4	TGTGCCAGCAGCAGGGGGGAGGATCCGACTAATGAAAAACTGTTTTTT	CASSRGEDPTNEKLFF
TRBV20-1	TRBD1	many	TRBJ2-7	TGCAGTGCCAGGACAGGGGGCCCCTACGAGCAGTACTTC	CSARTGGPYEQYF
TRBV4-1	NA	NA	TRBJ2-7	TGCGCCAGCAGCCAAGACGGTCTAGCATCCCCCGGTGAGCAGTACTTC	CASSQDGLASPGEQYF
TRBV9	TRBD2	few	TRBJ2-7	TGTGCGCTAGCGGGAGGGCCGGGCGAGCAGTACTTC	CALAGGPGEQYF
TRBV2	TRBD2	NA	TRBJ2-7	TGTGCCAGCAGCGTCGGGACTAGCGCACAATTTCCCTACGAGCAGTACTTC	CASSVGTSAQFPYEQYF
TRBV7-6	NA	many	TRBJ2-7	TGTGCCAGCAGCTTAGCCGGCGTGTCCGAGCAGTACTTC	CASSLAGVSEQYF
TRBV12-5	TRBD2	few	TRBJ2-7	TGTGCTAGTGGTTTGGCACTTCATAGCGGGATGTCCTACGAGCAGTACTTC	CASGLALHSGMSYEQYF
TRBV9	NA	many	TRBJ1-4	TGTGCCAGCAGCGTAGCGGGTGGTCTTAATGAAAAACTGTTTTTT	CASSVAGGLNEKLFF